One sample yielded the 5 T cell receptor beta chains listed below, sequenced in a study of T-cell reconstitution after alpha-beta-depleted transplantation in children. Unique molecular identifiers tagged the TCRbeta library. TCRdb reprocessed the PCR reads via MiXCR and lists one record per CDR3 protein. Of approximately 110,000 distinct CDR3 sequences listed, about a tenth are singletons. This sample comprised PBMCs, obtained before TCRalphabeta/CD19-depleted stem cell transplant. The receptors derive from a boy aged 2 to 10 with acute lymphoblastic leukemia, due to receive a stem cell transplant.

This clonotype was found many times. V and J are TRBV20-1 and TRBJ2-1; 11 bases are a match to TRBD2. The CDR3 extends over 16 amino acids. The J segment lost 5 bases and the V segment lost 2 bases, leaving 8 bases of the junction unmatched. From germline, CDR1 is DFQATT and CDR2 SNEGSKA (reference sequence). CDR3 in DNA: TGCAGTGCTAGAAAGGGGGGACTAGCGGTAAACAATGAGCAGTTCTTC. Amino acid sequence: CSARKGGLAVNNEQFF.

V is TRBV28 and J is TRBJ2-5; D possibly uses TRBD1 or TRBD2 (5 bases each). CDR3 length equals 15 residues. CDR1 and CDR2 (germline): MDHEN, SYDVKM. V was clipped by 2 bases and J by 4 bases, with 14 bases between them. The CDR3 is CASSLLGGGGETQYF. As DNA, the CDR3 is TGTGCCAGCAGTTTACTTGGCGGTGGGGGAGAGACCCAGTACTTC.

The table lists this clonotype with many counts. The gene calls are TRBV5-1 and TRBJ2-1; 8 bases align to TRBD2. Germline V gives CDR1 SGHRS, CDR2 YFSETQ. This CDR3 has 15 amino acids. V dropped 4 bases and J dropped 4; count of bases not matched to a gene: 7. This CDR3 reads CASSDGRARYNEQFF. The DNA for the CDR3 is TGCGCCAGCAGCGACGGGAGGGCTAGGTACAATGAGCAGTTCTTC.

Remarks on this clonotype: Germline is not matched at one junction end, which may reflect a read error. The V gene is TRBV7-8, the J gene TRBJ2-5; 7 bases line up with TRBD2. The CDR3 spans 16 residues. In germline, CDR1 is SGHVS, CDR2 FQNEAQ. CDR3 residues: CGSSLLGQRDAETQYF. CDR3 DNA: TGTGGCAGCAGCCTTTTGGGCCAGCGGGACGCAGAGACCCAGTACTTC.

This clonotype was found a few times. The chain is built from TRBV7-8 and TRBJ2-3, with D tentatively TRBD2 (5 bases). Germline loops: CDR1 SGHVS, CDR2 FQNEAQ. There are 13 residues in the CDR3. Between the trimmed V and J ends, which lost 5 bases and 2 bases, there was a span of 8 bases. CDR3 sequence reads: CASSPRDTDTQYF. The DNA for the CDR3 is TGTGCCAGCAGCCCCCGGGACACAGATACGCAGTATTTT.